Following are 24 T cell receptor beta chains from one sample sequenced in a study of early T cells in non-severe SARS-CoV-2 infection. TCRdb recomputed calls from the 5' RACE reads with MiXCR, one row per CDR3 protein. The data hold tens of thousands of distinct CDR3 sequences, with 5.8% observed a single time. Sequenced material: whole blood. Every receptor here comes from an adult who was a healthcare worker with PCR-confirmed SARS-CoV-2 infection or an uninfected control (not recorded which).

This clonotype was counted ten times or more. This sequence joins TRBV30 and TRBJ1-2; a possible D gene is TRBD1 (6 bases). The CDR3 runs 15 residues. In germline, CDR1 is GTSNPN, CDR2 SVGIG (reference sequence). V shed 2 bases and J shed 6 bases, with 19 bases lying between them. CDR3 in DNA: TGTGCCTGGAGTCCAACAGGGTCGGGACTGGATGGCTACACCTTC. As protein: CAWSPTGSGLDGYTF.

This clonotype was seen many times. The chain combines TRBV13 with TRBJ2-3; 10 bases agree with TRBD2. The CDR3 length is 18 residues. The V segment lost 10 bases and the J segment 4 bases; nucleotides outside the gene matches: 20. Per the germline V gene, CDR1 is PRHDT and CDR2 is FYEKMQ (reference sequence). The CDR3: CATLGGAGLAGVSDTQYF. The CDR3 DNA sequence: TGTGCCACCTTAGGGGGCGCAGGGCTAGCGGGAGTGTCAGATACGCAGTATTTT.

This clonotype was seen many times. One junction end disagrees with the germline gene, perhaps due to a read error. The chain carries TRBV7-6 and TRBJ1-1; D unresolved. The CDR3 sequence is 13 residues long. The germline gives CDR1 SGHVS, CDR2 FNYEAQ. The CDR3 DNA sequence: TGTGCCAGCAAGTATGAACAGAACACTGAAGTTTTCTTT. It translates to CASKYEQNTEVFF.

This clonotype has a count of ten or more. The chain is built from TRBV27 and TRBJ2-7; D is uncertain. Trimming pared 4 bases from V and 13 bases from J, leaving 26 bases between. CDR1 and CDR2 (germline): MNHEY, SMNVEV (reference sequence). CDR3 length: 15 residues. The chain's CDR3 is CASSSIDILLGFVYF. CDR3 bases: TGTGCCAGCAGTTCCATCGACATCTTATTAGGGTTTGTTTACTTC.

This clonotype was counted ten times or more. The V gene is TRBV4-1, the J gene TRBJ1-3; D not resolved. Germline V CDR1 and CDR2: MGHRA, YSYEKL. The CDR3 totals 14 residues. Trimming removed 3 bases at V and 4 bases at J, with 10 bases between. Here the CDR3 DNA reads TGCGCCAGCAGCCAGCCCGGGCCCGGAAACACCATATATTTT. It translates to CASSQPGPGNTIYF.

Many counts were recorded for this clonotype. The CDR3 reads CASGPAPGTTYSYEQYF. The CDR3 DNA follows: TGTGCTAGTGGTCCGGCCCCCGGGACCACCTACTCCTACGAGCAGTACTTC. The chain couples TRBV12-5 to TRBJ2-7; D may be TRBD1 or TRBD2 (5 bases each). The CDR3 runs to 17 residues. Germline V lookup: CDR1 LGHNT, CDR2 FRNRAP. Trimming removed 5 bases from V and 0 bases from J, with 20 bases in between.

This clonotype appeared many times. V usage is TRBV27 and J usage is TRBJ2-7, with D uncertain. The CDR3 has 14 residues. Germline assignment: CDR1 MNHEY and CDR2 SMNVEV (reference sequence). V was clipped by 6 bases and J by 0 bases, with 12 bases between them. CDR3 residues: CASSPSWGSYEQYF. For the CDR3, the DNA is TGTGCCAGCAGCCCATCATGGGGCTCCTACGAGCAGTACTTC.

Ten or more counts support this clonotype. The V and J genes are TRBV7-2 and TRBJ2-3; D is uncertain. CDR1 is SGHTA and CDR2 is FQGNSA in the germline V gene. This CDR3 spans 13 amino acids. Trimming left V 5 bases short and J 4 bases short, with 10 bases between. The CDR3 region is CASSTQGADTQYF. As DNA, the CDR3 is TGTGCCAGCAGCACCCAAGGCGCAGATACGCAGTATTTT.

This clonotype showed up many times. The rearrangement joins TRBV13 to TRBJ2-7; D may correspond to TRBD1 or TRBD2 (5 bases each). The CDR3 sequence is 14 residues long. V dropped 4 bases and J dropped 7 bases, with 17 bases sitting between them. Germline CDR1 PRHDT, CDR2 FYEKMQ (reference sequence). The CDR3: CASSSGPQGAEQYF. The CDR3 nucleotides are TGTGCCAGCAGCTCAGGGCCGCAGGGAGCAGAGCAGTACTTC.

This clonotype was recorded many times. The CDR3 DNA is TGTGCCATCAGCAGGGGGACTAGCGGGAGCAGCAATGAGCAGTTCTTC. Protein product: CAISRGTSGSSNEQFF. This rearrangement joins TRBV10-3 to TRBJ2-1; 14 bases align to TRBD2. V trimming: 6 bases; J trimming: 6 bases; junction bases outside the gene matches: 7. Germline CDR1 is ENHRY and CDR2 is SYGVKD. The CDR3 contains 16 residues.

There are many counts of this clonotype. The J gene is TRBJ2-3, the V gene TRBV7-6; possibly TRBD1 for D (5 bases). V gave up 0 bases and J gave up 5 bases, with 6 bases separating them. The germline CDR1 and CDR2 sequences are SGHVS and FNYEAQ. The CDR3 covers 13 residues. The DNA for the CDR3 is TGTGCCAGCAGCTTAGCAAGGGGAGATACGCAGTATTTT. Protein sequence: CASSLARGDTQYF. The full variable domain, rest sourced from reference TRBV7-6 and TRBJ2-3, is GAGVSQSPRYKVTKRGQDVALRCDPISGHVSLYWYRQALGQGPEFLTYFNYEAQQDKSGLPNDRFSAERPEGSISTLTIQRTEQRDSAMYRCASSLARGDTQYFGPGTRLTVL.

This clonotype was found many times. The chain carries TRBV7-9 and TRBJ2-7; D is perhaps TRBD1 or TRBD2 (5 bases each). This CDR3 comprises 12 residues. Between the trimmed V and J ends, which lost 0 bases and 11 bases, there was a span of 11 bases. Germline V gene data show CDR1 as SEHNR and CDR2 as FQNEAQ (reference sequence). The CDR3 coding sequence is TGTGCCAGCAGCTTAGCCGGGCAGGGAGAGTACTTC. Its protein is CASSLAGQGEYF. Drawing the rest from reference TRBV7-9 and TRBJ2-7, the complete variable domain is DTGVSQNPRHKITKRGQNVTFRCDPISEHNRLYWYRQTLGQGPEFLTYFQNEAQLEKSRLLSDRFSAERPKGSFSTLEIQRTEQGDSAMYLCASSLAGQGEYFGPGTRLTVT.

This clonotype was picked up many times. The CDR3 reads CAISEPGQGSGELFF. CDR3 sequence (DNA): TGTGCCATCAGTGAGCCGGGACAGGGGTCCGGGGAGCTGTTTTTT. The chain carries TRBV10-3 and TRBJ2-2; TRBD1 matches 10 bases. The CDR3 is made up of 15 amino acids. Germline assignment: CDR1 ENHRY and CDR2 SYGVKD. With 2 bases clipped from V and 6 bases from J, the junction kept 3 bases outside the gene matches.

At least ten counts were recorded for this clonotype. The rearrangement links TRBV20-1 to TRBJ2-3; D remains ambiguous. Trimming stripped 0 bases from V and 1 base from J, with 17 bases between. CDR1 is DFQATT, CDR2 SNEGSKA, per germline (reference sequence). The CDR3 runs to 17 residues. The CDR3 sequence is CSARDPSFPGGTDTQYF. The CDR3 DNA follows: TGCAGTGCTAGAGACCCGTCGTTCCCCGGCGGCACAGATACGCAGTATTTT.

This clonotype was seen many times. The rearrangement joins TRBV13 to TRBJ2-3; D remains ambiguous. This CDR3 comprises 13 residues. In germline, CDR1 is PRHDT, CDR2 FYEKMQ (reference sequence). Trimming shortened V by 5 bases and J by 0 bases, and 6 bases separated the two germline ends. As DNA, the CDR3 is TGTGCCAGCAGCGTAACTAGCACAGATACGCAGTATTTT. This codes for CASSVTSTDTQYF. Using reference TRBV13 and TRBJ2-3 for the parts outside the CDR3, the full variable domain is AAGVIQSPRHLIKEKRETATLKCYPIPRHDTVYWYQQGPGQDPQFLISFYEKMQSDKGSIPDRFSAQQFSDYHSELNMSSLELGDSALYFCASSVTSTDTQYFGPGTRLTVL.

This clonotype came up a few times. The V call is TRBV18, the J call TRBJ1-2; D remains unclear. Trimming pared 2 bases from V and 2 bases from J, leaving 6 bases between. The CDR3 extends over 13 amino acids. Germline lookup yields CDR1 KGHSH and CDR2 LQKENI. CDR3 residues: CASSPVRNYGYTF. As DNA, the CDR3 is TGTGCCAGCTCACCAGTACGGAACTATGGCTACACCTTC.

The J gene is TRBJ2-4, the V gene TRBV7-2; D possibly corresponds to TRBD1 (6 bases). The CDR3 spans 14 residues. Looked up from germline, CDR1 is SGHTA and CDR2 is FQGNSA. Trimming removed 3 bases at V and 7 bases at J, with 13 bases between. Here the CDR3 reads CASSLGPGQNIQYF. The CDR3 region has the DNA TGTGCCAGCAGCTTGGGTCCCGGACAGAACATTCAGTACTTC.

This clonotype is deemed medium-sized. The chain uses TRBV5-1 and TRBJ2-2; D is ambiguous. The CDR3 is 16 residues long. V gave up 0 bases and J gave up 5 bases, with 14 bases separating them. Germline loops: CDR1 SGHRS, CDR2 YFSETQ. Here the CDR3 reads CASSLEGFGLTGELFF. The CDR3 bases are TGCGCCAGCAGCTTGGAAGGATTTGGGTTGACCGGGGAGCTGTTTTTT. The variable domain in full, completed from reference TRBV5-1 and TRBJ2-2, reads KAGVTQTPRYLIKTRGQQVTLSCSPISGHRSVSWYQQTPGQGLQFLFEYFSETQRNKGNFPGRFSGRQFSNSRSEMNVSTLELGDSALYLCASSLEGFGLTGELFFGEGSRLTVL.

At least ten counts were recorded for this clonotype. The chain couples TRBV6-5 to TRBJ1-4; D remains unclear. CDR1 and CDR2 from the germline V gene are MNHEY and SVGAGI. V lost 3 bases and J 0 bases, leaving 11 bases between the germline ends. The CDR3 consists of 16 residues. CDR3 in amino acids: CASSYSLLATNEKLFF. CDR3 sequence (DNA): TGTGCCAGCAGTTATTCCCTACTCGCAACTAATGAAAAACTGTTTTTT.

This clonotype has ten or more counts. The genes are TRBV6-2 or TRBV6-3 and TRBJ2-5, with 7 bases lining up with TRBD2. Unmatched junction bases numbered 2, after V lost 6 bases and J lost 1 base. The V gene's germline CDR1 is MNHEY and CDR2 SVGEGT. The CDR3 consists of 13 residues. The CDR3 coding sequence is TGTGCCAGCAGCGGACTAGTCCAAGAGACCCAGTACTTC. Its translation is CASSGLVQETQYF.

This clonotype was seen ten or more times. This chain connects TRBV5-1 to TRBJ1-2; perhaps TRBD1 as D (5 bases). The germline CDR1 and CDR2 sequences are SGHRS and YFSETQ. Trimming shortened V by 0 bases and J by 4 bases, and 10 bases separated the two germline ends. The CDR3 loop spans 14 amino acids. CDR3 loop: CASSLAGQSYGYTF. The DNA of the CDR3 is TGCGCCAGCAGCTTGGCGGGGCAGTCCTATGGCTACACCTTC. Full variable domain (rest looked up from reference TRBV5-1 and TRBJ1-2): KAGVTQTPRYLIKTRGQQVTLSCSPISGHRSVSWYQQTPGQGLQFLFEYFSETQRNKGNFPGRFSGRQFSNSRSEMNVSTLELGDSALYLCASSLAGQSYGYTFGSGTRLTVV.

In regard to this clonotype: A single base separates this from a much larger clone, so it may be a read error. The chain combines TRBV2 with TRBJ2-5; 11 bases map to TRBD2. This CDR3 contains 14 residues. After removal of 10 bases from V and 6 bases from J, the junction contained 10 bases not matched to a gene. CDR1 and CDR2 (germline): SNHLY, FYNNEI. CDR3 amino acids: CANVTSGRKKTQYF. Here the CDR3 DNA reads TGTGCCAACGTCACTAGCGGGAGAAAAAAGACCCAGTACTTC.

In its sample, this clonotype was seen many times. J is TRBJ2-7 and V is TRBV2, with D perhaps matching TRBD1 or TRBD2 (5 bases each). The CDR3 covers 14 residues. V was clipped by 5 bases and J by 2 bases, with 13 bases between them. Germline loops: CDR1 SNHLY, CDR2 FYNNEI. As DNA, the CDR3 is TGTGCCAGCAGTAACCAGGGAGCTGCCTACGAGCAGTACTTC. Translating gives CASSNQGAAYEQYF.

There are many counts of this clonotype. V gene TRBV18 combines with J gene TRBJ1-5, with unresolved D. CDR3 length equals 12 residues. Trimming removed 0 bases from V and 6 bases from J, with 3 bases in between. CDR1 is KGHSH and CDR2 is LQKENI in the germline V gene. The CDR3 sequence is CASSPPGQPQHF. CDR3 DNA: TGTGCCAGCTCACCACCCGGTCAGCCCCAGCATTTT.